In this sample, the clone carrying this TCR beta chain turned up many times. Its antigen is undetermined. This sample is drawn from a study of CD8 T cells in ankylosing spondylitis. Study-wide points: Blood from ankylosing spondylitis patients appeared to carry a characteristic eight-variant TCR beta motif. Relatively rare in peripheral blood, disease-linked clones were also CD8+.

Germline trimming cut 4 bases from V and 5 bases from J; bases unmatched to any gene: 3. CDR1 is DFQATT and CDR2 is SNEGSKA in the germline V gene (reference sequence). The CDR3 sequence is 13 residues long. TCRdb reprocessed the 5' RACE reads with MiXCR, giving one entry per CDR3 protein. The sample contains some 840,000 distinct CDR3 sequences, approximately 12% of which appear only once. The TCR sequence derives from a male donor with ankylosing spondylitis. Specimen: blood, either unsorted or a sorted T cell fraction (not recorded which). V and J are TRBV20-1 and TRBJ1-4; 8 nucleotides agree with TRBD1. The chain's CDR3 is CSATGGANEKLFF. The CDR3 DNA is TGCAGTGCTACAGGGGGCGCAAATGAAAAACTGTTTTTT.